This TCR beta chain was sequenced for a study of T cells after yellow fever vaccination. TCRdb reprocessed the 5' RACE reads with MiXCR, giving one entry per CDR3 protein. The data show more than 350,000 distinct CDR3 sequences, roughly 10% seen once. V lost 3 bases, J lost 2 bases, and 11 bases lay in between. Germline CDR1 and CDR2: LNHDA and SQIVND (reference sequence). The CDR3 is made up of 15 amino acids. This TCR came from a man younger than 35 who received the YFV17D yellow fever vaccine. This specimen consisted of PBMCs, obtained on the day of the first yellow fever vaccination. This chain joins TRBV19 and TRBJ1-5; D gene unclear. DNA of the CDR3: TGTGCCAGTAGTATCATGTACGGACGCAATCAGCCCCAGCATTTT. This encodes CASSIMYGRNQPQHF. Full variable domain (missing parts from reference TRBV19 and TRBJ1-5): DGGITQSPKYLFRKEGQNVTLSCEQNLNHDAMYWYRQDPGQGLRLIYYSQIVNDFQKGDIAEGYSVSREKKESFPLTVTSAQKNPTAFYLCASSIMYGRNQPQHFGDGTRLSIL.